This T cell receptor (beta chain) is from a study of blood T cell repertoires in COVID-19. Study overall: T cells, B-cell-depleted T cells, or PBMCs provided the cDNA or gDNA that served as material.

Authors' analysis steps: Amplification of reference gene primers provided the estimated nucleated cell counts. Only in-frame clones appear in the TCRdb table, and some are missing; sequencing was by immunoSEQ multiplex PCR. V, J and clone size are taken as reported in that table, and D and trimming were inferred from the DNA itself. The sample contains 60,000 or so clones, 60% to 80% of which appear only once. The TCR originated in a man aged 60 to 69 with acute or convalescent COVID-19. The material sequenced was peripheral blood.

The CDR3 nucleotides are TGTGCCATCAGTGTTCCTTGGGCAGGGTCTAACTATGGCTACACCTTC. It translates to CAISVPWAGSNYGYTF. V gene TRBV10-3 combines with J gene TRBJ1-2, with D perhaps matching TRBD1 (5 bases). The ends were cut back, 4 bases at V and 0 bases at J, with 15 bases in the middle. The CDR3 contains 16 residues. The germline V gene has CDR1 ENHRY and CDR2 SYGVKD.